The 8 T cell receptor beta chains below were found in one sample sequenced in a study of T cell responses to AZD1222 COVID-19 vaccine. Profiling relied on immunoSEQ multiplex PCR, and the TCRdb table lists in-frame clones only, not all of them. The sample consists of some 130,000 clones, 80% to 90% of them appearing once. The sequences come from peripheral blood, collected on day 0 of AZD1222 vaccination. Every receptor here comes from an adult in good health.

In nucleotides, the CDR3 is TGCGCCAGCAGCTTCAACAGGGCGGGTAGCACCGGGGAGCTGTTTTTT. It yields the protein CASSFNRAGSTGELFF. The J gene is TRBJ2-2, the V gene TRBV5-1, with D perhaps TRBD1 (6 bases). CDR3 length: 16 residues. V was pared by 2 bases and J by 4 bases, with 15 bases between. In germline, CDR1 is SGHRS, CDR2 YFSETQ. Combining the CDR3 with reference TRBV5-1 and TRBJ2-2 gives the whole variable domain KAGVTQTPRYLIKTRGQQVTLSCSPISGHRSVSWYQQTPGQGLQFLFEYFSETQRNKGNFPGRFSGRQFSNSRSEMNVSTLELGDSALYLCASSFNRAGSTGELFFGEGSRLTVL.

The V and J genes are TRBV12-5 and TRBJ2-7; the D gene is possibly TRBD1 (5 bases). The CDR3 sequence is 15 residues long. Germline V lookup: CDR1 LGHNT, CDR2 FRNRAP. The ends were cut back, 0 bases at V and 3 bases at J, with 12 bases in the middle. The CDR3 region is CASGLVIRDGYEQYF. The CDR3 region has the DNA TGTGCTAGTGGTTTGGTAATCAGGGATGGCTACGAGCAGTACTTC. Using reference TRBV12-5 and TRBJ2-7 for the parts outside the CDR3, the full variable domain is DARVTQTPRHKVTEMGQEVTMRCQPILGHNTVFWYRQTMMQGLELLAYFRNRAPLDDSGMPKDRFSAEMPDATLATLKIQPSEPRDSAVYFCASGLVIRDGYEQYFGPGTRLTVT.

V and J are TRBV27 and TRBJ2-7; D possibly uses TRBD1 or TRBD2 (5 bases each). The V end lost 4 bases, the J end lost 4 bases, and 17 bases lay between the germline ends. The CDR3 runs to 15 residues. Germline loops: CDR1 MNHEY, CDR2 SMNVEV (reference sequence). The CDR3 DNA reads TGTGCCAGCAGTTCTGCAGGGACCCCACCATACGAGCAGTACTTC. Protein product: CASSSAGTPPYEQYF.

The V and J genes are TRBV2 and TRBJ1-5; no clear D. The CDR3 spans 15 residues. V lost 3 bases to trimming and J lost 9 bases, with 18 bases between them. The germline V gene has CDR1 SNHLY and CDR2 FYNNEI. The CDR3 DNA is TGTGCCAGCAGTGACGAGGGCCGGGTTAGACGGCCCCAGCATTTT. It translates to CASSDEGRVRRPQHF.

The rearrangement uses TRBV19 and TRBJ1-5, with 9 bases that match TRBD1. There are 14 residues in the CDR3. V shed 5 bases, J shed 3 bases, and the junction held 2 bases outside the gene matches. In germline, CDR1 is LNHDA, CDR2 SQIVND (reference sequence). This CDR3 is CASSWDRVNQPQHF. The CDR3 DNA follows: TGTGCCAGTAGTTGGGACAGGGTCAATCAGCCCCAGCATTTT.

The rearrangement uses TRBV7-9 and TRBJ2-2; D gene ambiguous. Germline assignment: CDR1 SEHNR and CDR2 FQNEAQ (reference sequence). The V gene lost 5 bases and the J gene lost 0 bases, with 10 bases spanning the gap. This CDR3 comprises 15 residues. CDR3: CASSPGSSNTGELFF. The CDR3 DNA is TGTGCCAGCAGCCCCGGCAGCTCGAACACCGGGGAGCTGTTTTTT.

This chain uses TRBV28 with TRBJ1-4; unclear D gene. CDR3 length: 12 amino acids. Germline V gene data show CDR1 as MDHEN and CDR2 as SYDVKM. Trimming stripped 5 bases from V and 7 bases from J, with 8 bases between. The CDR3 loop is CASSGEGEKLFF. Here the CDR3 DNA reads TGTGCCAGCAGTGGGGAGGGTGAAAAACTGTTTTTT. The full variable domain, in which reference TRBV28 and TRBJ1-4 provide the parts outside the CDR3, is DVKVTQSSRYLVKRTGEKVFLECVQDMDHENMFWYRQDPGLGLRLIYFSYDVKMKEKGDIPEGYSVSREKKERFSLILESASTNQTSMYLCASSGEGEKLFFGSGTQLSVL.

This chain connects TRBV7-2 to TRBJ2-6; D is perhaps TRBD1 (6 bases). The CDR3 sequence is 16 residues long. Trimming cost V 5 bases and J 2 bases, with 13 bases left between them. CDR1 and CDR2 (germline): SGHTA, FQGNSA. DNA of the CDR3: TGTGCCAGCAGCATACAGGGAACTCCTGGGGCCAACGTCCTGACTTTC. Amino acid sequence: CASSIQGTPGANVLTF.